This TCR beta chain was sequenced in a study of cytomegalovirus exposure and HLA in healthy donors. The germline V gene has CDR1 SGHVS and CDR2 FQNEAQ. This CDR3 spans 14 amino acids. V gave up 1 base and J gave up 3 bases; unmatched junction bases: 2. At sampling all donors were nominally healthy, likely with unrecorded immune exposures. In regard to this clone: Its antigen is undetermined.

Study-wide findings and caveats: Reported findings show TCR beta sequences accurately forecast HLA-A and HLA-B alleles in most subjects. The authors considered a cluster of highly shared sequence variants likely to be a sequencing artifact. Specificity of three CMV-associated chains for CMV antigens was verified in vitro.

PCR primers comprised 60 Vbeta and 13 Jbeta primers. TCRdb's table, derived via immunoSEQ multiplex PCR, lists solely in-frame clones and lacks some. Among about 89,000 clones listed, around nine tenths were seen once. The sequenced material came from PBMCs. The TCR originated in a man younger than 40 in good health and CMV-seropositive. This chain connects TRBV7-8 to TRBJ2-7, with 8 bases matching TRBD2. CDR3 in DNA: TGTGCCAGCAGCTTAGTCGGGAGGGGCTACGAGCAGTACTTC. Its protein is CASSLVGRGYEQYF.